Listed here is a single TCR beta chain. The data stem from a study of cytomegalovirus exposure and HLA in healthy donors. As for the study in general: There were roughly 110 million unique TCR beta sequences, drawn from about 179 million T cells, in an earlier analysis.

This CDR3 region has 14 residues. Germline loops: CDR1 SGHRS, CDR2 YFSETQ. J lost 2 bases, V lost 1 base, and 3 bases had no gene match. This PCR relied on a set of 60 Vbeta primers and 13 Jbeta primers. Some clones are missing from TCRdb's copy, which holds only in-frame ones; the method was immunoSEQ multiplex PCR. Here the sample table reports 150,000 to 200,000 clones. Sequenced sample: PBMCs. The origin of this receptor is a woman aged 60 to 75 in good health and CMV-seronegative. The genes are TRBV5-1 and TRBJ2-7; 7 nucleotides match TRBD1. DNA of the CDR3: TGCGCCAGCAGCTTGAGGGACAGCACCTACGAGCAGTACTTC. As protein: CASSLRDSTYEQYF.